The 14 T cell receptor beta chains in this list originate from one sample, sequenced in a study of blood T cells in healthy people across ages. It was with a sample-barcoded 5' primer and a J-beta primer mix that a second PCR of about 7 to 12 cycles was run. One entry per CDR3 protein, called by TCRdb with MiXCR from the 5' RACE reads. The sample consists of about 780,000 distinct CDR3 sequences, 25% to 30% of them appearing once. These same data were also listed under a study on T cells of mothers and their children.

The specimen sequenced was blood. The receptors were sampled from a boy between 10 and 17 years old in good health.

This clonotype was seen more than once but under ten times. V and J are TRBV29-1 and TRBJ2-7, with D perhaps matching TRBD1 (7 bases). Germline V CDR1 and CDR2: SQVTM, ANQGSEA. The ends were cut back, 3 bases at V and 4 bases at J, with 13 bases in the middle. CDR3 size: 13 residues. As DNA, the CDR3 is TGCAGCGTTGAGATAGCAGGGGGGTACGAGCAGTACTTC. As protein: CSVEIAGGYEQYF.

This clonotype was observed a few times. In DNA, the CDR3 is TGTGCCAGCACCCCTACCGGGAACCAGCAAGAGACCCAGTACTTC. As protein: CASTPTGNQQETQYF. The rearrangement uses TRBV11-2 and TRBJ2-5; possible D gene TRBD2, 5 bases. Germline V gene lookup returns CDR1 SGHAT and CDR2 FQNNGV. CDR3 size: 15 residues. The germline V and J ends were trimmed by 7 bases and 2 bases, with 17 bases remaining between them.

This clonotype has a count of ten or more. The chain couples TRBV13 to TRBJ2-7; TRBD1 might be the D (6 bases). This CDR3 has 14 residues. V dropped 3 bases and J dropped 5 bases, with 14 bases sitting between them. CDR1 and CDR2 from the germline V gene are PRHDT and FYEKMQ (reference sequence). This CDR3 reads CASSLWWAGDEQYF. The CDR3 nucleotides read TGTGCCAGCAGCTTGTGGTGGGCAGGGGACGAGCAGTACTTC. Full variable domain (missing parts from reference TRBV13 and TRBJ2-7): AAGVIQSPRHLIKEKRETATLKCYPIPRHDTVYWYQQGPGQDPQFLISFYEKMQSDKGSIPDRFSAQQFSDYHSELNMSSLELGDSALYFCASSLWWAGDEQYFGPGTRLTVT.

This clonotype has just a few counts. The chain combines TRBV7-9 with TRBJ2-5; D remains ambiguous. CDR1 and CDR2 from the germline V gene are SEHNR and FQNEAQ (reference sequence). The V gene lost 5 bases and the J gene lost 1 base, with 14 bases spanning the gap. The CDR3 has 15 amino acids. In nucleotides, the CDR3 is TGTGCCAGCAGCCCAAACAACGGTCCCCAAGAGACCCAGTACTTC. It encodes CASSPNNGPQETQYF.

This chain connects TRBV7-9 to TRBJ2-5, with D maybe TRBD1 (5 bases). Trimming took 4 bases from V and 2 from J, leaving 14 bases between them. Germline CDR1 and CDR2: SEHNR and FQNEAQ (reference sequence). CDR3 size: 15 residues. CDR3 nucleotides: TGTGCCAGCAGCTCCCGGTTCAGGGAACAAGAGACCCAGTACTTC. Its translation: CASSSRFREQETQYF. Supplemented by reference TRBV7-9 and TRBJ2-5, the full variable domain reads DTGVSQNPRHKITKRGQNVTFRCDPISEHNRLYWYRQTLGQGPEFLTYFQNEAQLEKSRLLSDRFSAERPKGSFSTLEIQRTEQGDSAMYLCASSSRFREQETQYFGPGTRLLVL.

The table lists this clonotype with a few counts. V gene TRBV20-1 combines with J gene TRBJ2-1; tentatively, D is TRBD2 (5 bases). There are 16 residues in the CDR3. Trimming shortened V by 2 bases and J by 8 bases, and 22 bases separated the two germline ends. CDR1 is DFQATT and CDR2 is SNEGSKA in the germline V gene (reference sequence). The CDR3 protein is CSARPPLARVVHEQFF. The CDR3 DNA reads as TGCAGTGCTAGACCCCCTCTAGCTAGAGTGGTACATGAGCAGTTCTTC.

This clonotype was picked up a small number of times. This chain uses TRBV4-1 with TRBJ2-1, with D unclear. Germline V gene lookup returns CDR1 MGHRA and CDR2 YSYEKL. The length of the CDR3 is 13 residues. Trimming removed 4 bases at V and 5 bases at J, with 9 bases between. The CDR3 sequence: CASSPRNHNEQFF. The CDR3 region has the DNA TGCGCCAGCAGCCCTAGGAACCACAATGAGCAGTTCTTC.

CDR3 amino acids: CASSYGLGGDTEAFF. CDR3 sequence (DNA): TGCGCCAGCAGCTACGGACTCGGGGGGGACACTGAAGCTTTCTTT. The chain employs TRBV5-1 and TRBJ1-1; maybe TRBD1 (5 bases). The CDR3 consists of 15 residues. The V gene's germline CDR1 is SGHRS and CDR2 YFSETQ. V was trimmed by 3 bases and J by 3 bases, leaving 15 bases between them.

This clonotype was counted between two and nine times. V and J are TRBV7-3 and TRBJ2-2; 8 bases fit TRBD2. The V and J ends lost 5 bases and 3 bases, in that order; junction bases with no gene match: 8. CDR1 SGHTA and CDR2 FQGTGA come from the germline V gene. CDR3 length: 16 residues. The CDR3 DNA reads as TGTGCCAGCAGCATCCCCGGGACTAGAGACACCGGGGAGCTGTTTTTT. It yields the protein CASSIPGTRDTGELFF.

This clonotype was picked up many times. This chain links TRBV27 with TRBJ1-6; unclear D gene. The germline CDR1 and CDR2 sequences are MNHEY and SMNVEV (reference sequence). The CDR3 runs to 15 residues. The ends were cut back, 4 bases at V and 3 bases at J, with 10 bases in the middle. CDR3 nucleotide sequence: TGTGCCAGCAGTTCCTCAGCTTTCTATAATTCACCCCTCCACTTT. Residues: CASSSSAFYNSPLHF.

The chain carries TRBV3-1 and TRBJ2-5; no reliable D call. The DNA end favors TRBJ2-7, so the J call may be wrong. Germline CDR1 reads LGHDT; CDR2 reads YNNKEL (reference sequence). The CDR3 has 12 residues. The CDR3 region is CASSRYFYEQYF. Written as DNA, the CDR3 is TGTGCCAGCAGTCGATACTTCTACGAGCAGTACTTC.

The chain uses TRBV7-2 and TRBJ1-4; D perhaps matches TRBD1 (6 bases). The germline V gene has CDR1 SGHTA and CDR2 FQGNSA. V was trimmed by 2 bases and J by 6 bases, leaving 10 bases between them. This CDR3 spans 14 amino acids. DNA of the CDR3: TGTGCCAGCAGCTTAATGGGGGGCGATGAAAAACTGTTTTTT. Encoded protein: CASSLMGGDEKLFF.

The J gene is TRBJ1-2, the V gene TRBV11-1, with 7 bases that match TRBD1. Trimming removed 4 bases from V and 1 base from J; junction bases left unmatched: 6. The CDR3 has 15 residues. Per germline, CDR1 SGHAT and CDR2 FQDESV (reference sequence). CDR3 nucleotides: TGTGCCAGCAGCTACGGGACAGCGATTAACTATGGCTACACCTTC. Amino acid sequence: CASSYGTAINYGYTF.

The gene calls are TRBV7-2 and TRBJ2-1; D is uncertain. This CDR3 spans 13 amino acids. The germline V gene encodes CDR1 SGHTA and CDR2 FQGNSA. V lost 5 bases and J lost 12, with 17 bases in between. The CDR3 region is CASSPDRKAWQFF. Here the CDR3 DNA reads TGTGCCAGCAGCCCGGACCGTAAGGCGTGGCAGTTCTTC.